This TCR beta chain stems from a study of identical twins. This clonotype was seen more than once but under ten times. Through template switching, a universal primer site was introduced, and the cDNA contained unique molecular identifiers. Via MiXCR, TCRdb re-called the 5' RACE reads, giving one row per CDR3 protein. The table shows about 810,000 distinct CDR3 sequences, with around an eighth occurring only once. Trimming cost V 8 bases and J 6 bases, with 13 bases left between them. Germline V gene data show CDR1 as MDHEN and CDR2 as SYDVKM. The CDR3 has 13 amino acids. These data were also reused for a study on yellow fever vaccine responses in identical twins.

The clonotype was recovered from a woman between 18 and 29 years old in good health. What was sequenced was PBMCs. The chain is built from TRBV28 and TRBJ2-2; D call uncertain. CDR3 protein: CASGILLAGELFF. Written as DNA, the CDR3 is TGTGCCAGCGGGATCCTTTTGGCCGGGGAGCTGTTTTTT.